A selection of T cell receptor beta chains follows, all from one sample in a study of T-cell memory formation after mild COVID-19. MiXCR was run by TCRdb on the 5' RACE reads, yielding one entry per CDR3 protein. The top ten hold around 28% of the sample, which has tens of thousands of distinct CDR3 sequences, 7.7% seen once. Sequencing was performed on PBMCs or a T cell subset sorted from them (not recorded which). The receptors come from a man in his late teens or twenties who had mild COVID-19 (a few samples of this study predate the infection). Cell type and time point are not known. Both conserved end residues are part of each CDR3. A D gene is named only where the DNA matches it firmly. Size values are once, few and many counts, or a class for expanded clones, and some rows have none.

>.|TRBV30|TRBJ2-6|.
CAWSIRGGANVLTF
TGTGCCTGGAGTATCCGTGGGGGGGCCAACGTCCTGACTTTC
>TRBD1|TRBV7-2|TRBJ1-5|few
CASADRAHSNQPQHF
TGTGCCAGCGCGGACAGGGCCCATAGCAATCAGCCCCAGCATTTT
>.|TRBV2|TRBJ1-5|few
CASSDDRTGTQPQHF
TGTGCCAGCAGTGATGATCGAACGGGGACGCAGCCCCAGCATTTT
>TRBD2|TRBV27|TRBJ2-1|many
CASSRTSPGYNEQFF
TGTGCCAGCAGTCGGACTAGTCCCGGCTACAATGAGCAGTTCTTC
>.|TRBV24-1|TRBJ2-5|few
CATSDGAEETQYF
TGTGCCACCAGTGACGGGGCGGAGGAGACCCAGTACTTC
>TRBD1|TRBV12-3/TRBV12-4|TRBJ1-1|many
CASSLTGETEAFF
TGTGCCAGCAGTTTAACAGGGGAAACTGAAGCTTTCTTT
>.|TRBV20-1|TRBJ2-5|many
CSARIGRLETQYF
TGCAGTGCTAGAATAGGGCGGTTGGAGACCCAGTACTTC
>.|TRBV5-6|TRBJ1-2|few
CASSLALANYGYTF
TGTGCCAGCAGCTTGGCCCTCGCTAACTATGGCTACACCTTC
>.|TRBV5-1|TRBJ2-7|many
CASSLDPSSEQYF
TGCGCCAGCAGCTTGGACCCTAGTTCCGAGCAGTACTTC
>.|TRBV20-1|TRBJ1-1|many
CSAISRADGVTEAFF
TGCAGTGCCATTTCCAGGGCGGATGGGGTCACTGAAGCTTTCTTT
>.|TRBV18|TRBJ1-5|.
CASSPKSGGNSNQPQHF
TGTGCCAGCTCACCAAAGAGCGGGGGGAATAGCAATCAGCCCCAGCATTTT
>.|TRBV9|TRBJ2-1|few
CASSSSSGSYNEQFF
TGTGCCAGCAGCTCCAGTAGCGGTTCCTACAATGAGCAGTTCTTC
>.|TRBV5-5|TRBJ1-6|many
CASSWGSYNSPLHF
TGTGCCAGCAGCTGGGGCTCCTATAATTCACCCCTCCACTTT
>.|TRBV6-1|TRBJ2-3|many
CASSERSGTQYF
TGTGCCAGCAGTGAAAGGTCAGGCACGCAGTATTTT
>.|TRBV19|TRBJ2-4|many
CASGGGLGIQYF
TGTGCCAGTGGAGGGGGGCTGGGCATTCAGTACTTC
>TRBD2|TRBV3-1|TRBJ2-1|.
CASSQDRASGASYNEQFF
TGTGCCAGCAGCCAAGATAGGGCTAGCGGGGCTTCCTACAATGAGCAGTTCTTC
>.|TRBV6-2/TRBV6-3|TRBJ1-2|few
CASSKTLQGAYGYTF
TGTGCCAGCAGCAAGACTCTACAGGGCGCCTATGGCTACACCTTC
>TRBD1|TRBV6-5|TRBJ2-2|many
CASSHIQGYDAGELFF
TGTGCCAGCAGTCACATACAGGGGTATGACGCCGGGGAGCTGTTTTTT
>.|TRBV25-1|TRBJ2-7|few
CASSDRERDEQYF
TGTGCCAGCAGTGACAGGGAACGGGACGAGCAGTACTTC
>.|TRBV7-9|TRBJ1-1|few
CASTSGATEAFF
TGTGCCAGCACCTCGGGGGCCACTGAAGCTTTCTTT
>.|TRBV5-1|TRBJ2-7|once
CASSLGPGEQYF
TGCGCCAGCAGCTTGGGCCCAGGCGAGCAGTACTTC
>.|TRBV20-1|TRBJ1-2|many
CSAGKRDYGYTF
TGCAGTGCTGGTAAAAGGGACTATGGCTACACCTTC
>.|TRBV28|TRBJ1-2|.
CASSFVAGHYGYTF
TGTGCCAGCAGTTTCGTGGCAGGCCACTATGGCTACACCTTC
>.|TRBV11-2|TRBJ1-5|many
CASSLDGGNQPQHF
TGTGCCAGCAGCTTAGATGGCGGGAATCAGCCCCAGCATTTT
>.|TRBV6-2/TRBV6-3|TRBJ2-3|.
CASSRRTGPPEYF
TGTGCCAGCAGCCGAAGAACCGGGCCCCCAGAGTATTTT
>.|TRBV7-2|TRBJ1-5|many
CASSPVPGNIYQPQHF
TGTGCCAGCAGCCCCGTCCCAGGGAACATCTATCAGCCCCAGCATTTT
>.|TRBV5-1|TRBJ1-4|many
CASSFGLSSTNEKLFF
TGCGCCAGCAGCTTCGGTCTGTCTTCAACTAATGAAAAACTGTTTTTT
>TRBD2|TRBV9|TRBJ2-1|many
CASSPGTSGGDYNEQFF
TGTGCCAGCAGCCCTGGGACTAGCGGGGGGGATTACAATGAGCAGTTCTTC
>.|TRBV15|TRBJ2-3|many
CATSRTGDTQYF
TGTGCCACCAGCAGAACAGGGGATACGCAGTATTTT
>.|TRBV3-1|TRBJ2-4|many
CASSQEGLQNIQYF
TGTGCCAGCAGCCAAGAGGGGCTACAAAACATTCAGTACTTC
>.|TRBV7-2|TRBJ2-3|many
CASSPRSGDRTDTQYF
TGTGCCAGCAGCCCTCGTTCGGGGGATCGCACAGATACGCAGTATTTT
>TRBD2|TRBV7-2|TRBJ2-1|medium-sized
CASSQLAGAYNEQFF
TGTGCCAGCAGCCAGCTAGCGGGGGCCTACAATGAGCAGTTCTTC
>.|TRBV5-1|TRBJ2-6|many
CASRVFSGANVLTF
TGCGCCAGCAGGGTCTTCTCTGGGGCCAACGTCCTGACTTTC
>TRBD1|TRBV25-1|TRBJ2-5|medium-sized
CASSQPTGGGETQYF
TGTGCCAGCAGTCAGCCGACAGGGGGCGGAGAGACCCAGTACTTC
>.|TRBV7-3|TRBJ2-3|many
CASSLAGPMRDTQYF
TGTGCCAGCAGCTTGGCGGGCCCCATGAGAGATACGCAGTATTTT
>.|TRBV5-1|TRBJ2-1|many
CASGLQGGRDNEQFF
TGCGCCAGCGGGCTACAAGGAGGCCGGGACAATGAGCAGTTCTTC
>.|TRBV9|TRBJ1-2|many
CASSVGSRSGYGYTF
TGTGCCAGCAGCGTCGGATCAAGGTCTGGCTATGGCTACACCTTC
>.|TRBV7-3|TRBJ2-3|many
CASSLNRASTDTQYF
TGTGCCAGCAGCTTAAACAGGGCCAGCACAGATACGCAGTATTTT
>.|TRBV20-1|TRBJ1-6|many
CSARGGPSGYNSPLHF
TGCAGTGCTAGAGGGGGTCCCTCAGGGTATAATTCACCCCTCCACTTT
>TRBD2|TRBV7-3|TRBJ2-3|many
CASSLTRPGTSGGSTDTQYF
TGTGCCAGCAGCTTAACCCGACCCGGGACTAGCGGGGGGAGCACAGATACGCAGTATTTT
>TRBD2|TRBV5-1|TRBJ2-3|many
CASSRTSGGSNTDTQYF
TGCGCCAGCAGCCGCACTAGCGGGGGCTCCAACACAGATACGCAGTATTTT
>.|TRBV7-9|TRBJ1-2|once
CASSLGSPLRGYTF
TGTGCCAGCAGCTTGGGCAGCCCCCTTCGAGGCTACACCTTC
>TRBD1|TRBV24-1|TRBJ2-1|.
CATSDLVQGWFF
TGTGCCACCAGTGATTTGGTACAGGGGTGGTTCTTC
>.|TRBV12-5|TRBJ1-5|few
CASGLVLGGGSNQPQHF
TGTGCTAGTGGTTTGGTACTCGGAGGGGGGAGCAATCAGCCCCAGCATTTT
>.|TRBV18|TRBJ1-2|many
CASSPTRGQLYGYTF
TGTGCCAGCTCACCAACTAGAGGACAGCTCTATGGCTACACCTTC
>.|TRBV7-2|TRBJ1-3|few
CASSPQSSGSGNTIYF
TGTGCCAGCAGCCCTCAGAGTTCTGGGTCGGGAAACACCATATATTTT
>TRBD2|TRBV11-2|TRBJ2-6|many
CASSPGGNSGANVLTF
TGTGCCAGCAGCCCCGGGGGGAACTCTGGGGCCAACGTCCTGACTTTC
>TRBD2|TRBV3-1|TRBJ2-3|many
CASSQGRGTTSGGAADTQYF
TGTGCCAGCAGCCAGGGTCGAGGGACTACTAGCGGGGGGGCCGCAGATACGCAGTATTTT
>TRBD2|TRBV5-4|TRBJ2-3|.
CASSMKLAGASTDTQYF
TGTGCCAGCAGTATGAAACTAGCGGGAGCAAGCACAGATACGCAGTATTTT
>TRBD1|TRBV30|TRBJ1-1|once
CARAPPGQIDVVTEAFF
TGTGCCCGAGCGCCCCCGGGACAGATCGACGTGGTCACTGAAGCTTTCTTT
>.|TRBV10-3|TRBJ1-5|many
CAISESEGSHFYQPQHF
TGTGCCATCAGTGAGTCCGAGGGGTCCCACTTCTATCAGCCCCAGCATTTT